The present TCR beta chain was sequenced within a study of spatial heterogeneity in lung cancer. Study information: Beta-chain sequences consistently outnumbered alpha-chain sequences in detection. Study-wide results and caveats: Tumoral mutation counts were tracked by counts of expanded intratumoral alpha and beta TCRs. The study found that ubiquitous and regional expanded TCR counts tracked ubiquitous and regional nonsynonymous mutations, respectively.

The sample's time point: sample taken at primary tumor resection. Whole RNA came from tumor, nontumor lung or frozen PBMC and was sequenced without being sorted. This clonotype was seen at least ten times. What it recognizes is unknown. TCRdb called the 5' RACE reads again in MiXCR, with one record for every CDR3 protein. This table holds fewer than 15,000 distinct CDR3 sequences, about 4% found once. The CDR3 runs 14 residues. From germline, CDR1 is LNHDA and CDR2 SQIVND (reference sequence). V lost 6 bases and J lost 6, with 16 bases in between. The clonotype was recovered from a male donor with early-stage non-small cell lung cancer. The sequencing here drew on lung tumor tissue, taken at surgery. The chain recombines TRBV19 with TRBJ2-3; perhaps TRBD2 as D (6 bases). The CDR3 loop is CASSLRDSSDTQYF. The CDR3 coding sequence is TGTGCCAGTAGCCTCCGGGACTCCTCGGATACGCAGTATTTT.